The 8 T cell receptor beta chains below all came from one sample that was sequenced in a study of brain T cells in children with intractable seizures. Measured with immunoSEQ multiplex PCR; TCRdb has only the in-frame clones, and not every one. Here the sample spans about 350,000 clones, approximately 93% being singletons. Noted time point: blood from clinic visit 5 months post-surgery; TSC patient then seizure free. The sample here was peripheral blood, taken approximately 5 months after surgery. The receptors shown here come from a boy younger than two with tuberous sclerosis and intractable seizures.

This chain connects TRBV25-1 to TRBJ2-1; 10 nucleotides align to TRBD1. Germline V lookup: CDR1 MGHDK, CDR2 SYGVNS. The CDR3 has 14 residues. V gave up 8 bases and J gave up 2 bases; unmatched junction bases: 3. CDR3: CASAGTGAYNEQFF. As DNA, the CDR3 is TGTGCCAGCGCCGGGACAGGGGCCTACAATGAGCAGTTCTTC.

This chain connects TRBV25-1 to TRBJ2-5; 11 bases match TRBD2. Trimming took 5 bases from V and 3 from J; bases not matched to a gene: 5. The V gene's germline CDR1 is MGHDK and CDR2 SYGVNS. The CDR3 is 15 amino acids. The chain's CDR3 is CASSLTSGTKETQYF. In DNA, the CDR3 is TGTGCCAGCAGTCTGACTAGCGGGACAAAAGAGACCCAGTACTTC.

V usage is TRBV5-1 and J usage is TRBJ1-2; D not certain. Trimming removed 0 bases at V and 8 bases at J, with 8 bases between. Germline V CDR1 and CDR2: SGHRS, YFSETQ. This CDR3 region has 12 residues. The CDR3 region has the DNA TGCGCCAGCAGCTTGGAGGGTCAGGGCTACACCTTC. This gives the protein CASSLEGQGYTF.

This clone was observed once. The chain carries TRBV6-5 and TRBJ2-7; 11 bases agree with TRBD1. V was clipped by 10 bases and J by 6 bases; unmatched bases: 5. This CDR3 has 12 amino acids. CDR1 and CDR2 (germline): MNHEY, SVGAGI. The CDR3 sequence is CATRTGGGEQYF. Written as DNA, the CDR3 is TGTGCCACCCGGACAGGGGGCGGCGAGCAGTACTTC.

CDR3 sequence (DNA): TGTGCCAGCAGTATGACCCGCACAGATACGCAGTATTTT. This sequence encodes CASSMTRTDTQYF. This chain links TRBV27 with TRBJ2-3; D unresolved. V lost 5 bases and J 1 base, leaving 7 bases between the germline ends. Germline V gene data show CDR1 as MNHEY and CDR2 as SMNVEV (reference sequence). This CDR3 is 13 amino acids long.

The genes are TRBV6-1 and TRBJ2-2, with D unclear. Germline assignment: CDR1 MNHNS and CDR2 SASEGT. V gave up 3 bases and J gave up 4 bases, with 3 bases separating them. The CDR3 has 12 residues. CDR3 sequence (DNA): TGTGCCAGCAGTGATCTCACCGGGGAGCTGTTTTTT. Its translation: CASSDLTGELFF.

The V and J genes are TRBV30 and TRBJ2-7; 7 bases match TRBD2. V was pared by 2 bases and J by 5 bases, with 9 bases of the junction left unmatched. Germline lookup yields CDR1 GTSNPN and CDR2 SVGIG (reference sequence). The CDR3 has 14 residues. The CDR3 region has the DNA TGTGCCTGGAGTACCCGACGACTAGCAGACGAGCAGTACTTC. Protein sequence: CAWSTRRLADEQYF. Complete variable domain (other parts from reference TRBV30 and TRBJ2-7): SQTIHQWPATLVQPVGSPLSLECTVEGTSNPNLYWYRQAAGRGLQLLFYSVGIGQISSEVPQNLSASRPQDRQFILSSKKLLLSDSGFYLCAWSTRRLADEQYFGPGTRLTVT.

The chain links TRBV19 to TRBJ1-3; TRBD1 aligns across 7 bases. CDR1 LNHDA and CDR2 SQIVND come from the germline V gene (reference sequence). The V segment lost 3 bases and the J segment 0 bases; nucleotides outside the gene matches: 2. The CDR3 is made up of 15 amino acids. This CDR3 reads CASSMWDSSGNTIYF. CDR3 DNA sequence: TGTGCCAGTAGTATGTGGGACAGCTCTGGAAACACCATATATTTT.